The 13 T cell receptor beta chains below come from one sample, sequenced in a study of CD4 T cells in relation to SARS-CoV-2 and coronaviruses. Some clones are missing from TCRdb's copy, which holds only in-frame ones; the method was immunoSEQ multiplex PCR. The data contain some 26,000 clones, roughly 69% of them singletons. Before the COVID-19 pandemic, during about 2010-2018, CD4+ T cells were taken from unexposed donors. The cells were cultured for under 13 days before CD4+ T cells were isolated. Antigens of these TCRs are unknown. Sequenced material: CD4+ T cells from PBMCs, cultured in vitro. The receptors here all came from a human donor in good health.

V gene TRBV4-1 combines with J gene TRBJ2-7; a possible D gene is TRBD1 (5 bases). This CDR3 region has 14 residues. CDR1 is MGHRA, CDR2 YSYEKL, per germline. The germline V and J ends were trimmed by 1 base and 4 bases, with 11 bases remaining between them. The DNA of the CDR3 is TGCGCCAGCAGCCAAGTTTTAGGGGTGTACGAGCAGTACTTC. Translation gives CASSQVLGVYEQYF.

The rearrangement links TRBV7-2 to TRBJ1-2; 7 bases line up with TRBD1. J was trimmed by 8 bases and V by 3 bases; bases with no gene match: 15. This CDR3 comprises 16 residues. Per the germline V gene, CDR1 is SGHTA and CDR2 is FQGNSA. The CDR3 DNA follows: TGTGCCAGCAGCTTCAGGGGGAGGGGGCGCGGTTACGGCTACACCTTC. Translation: CASSFRGRGRGYGYTF.

CDR3 region: CASSQGYGNTIYF. The CDR3 DNA is TGTGCCAGCAGTCAGGGATATGGAAACACCATATATTTT. The chain links TRBV6-2 or TRBV6-3 to TRBJ1-3, with D perhaps TRBD1 (5 bases). Germline V gene sequence: CDR1 MNHEY, CDR2 SVGEGT. Between the trimmed V and J ends, which lost 5 bases and 3 bases, there was a span of 8 bases. The CDR3 covers 13 residues.

This chain links TRBV5-1 with TRBJ2-2; 8 nucleotides align to TRBD1. This CDR3 has 14 residues. Germline CDR1 and CDR2: SGHRS and YFSETQ. After removal of 3 bases from V and 5 bases from J, the junction contained 3 bases not matched to a gene. The CDR3 loop reads CASSSDRGTGELFF. The CDR3 DNA is TGCGCCAGCAGCTCTGACAGGGGAACCGGGGAGCTGTTTTTT.

The chain carries TRBV7-2 and TRBJ2-2, with 9 bases identical to TRBD1. After removal of 5 bases from V and 6 bases from J, the junction contained 16 bases not matched to a gene. The length of the CDR3 is 18 residues. Germline V gene lookup returns CDR1 SGHTA and CDR2 FQGNSA. This chain's CDR3 is CASSPYPGTGRRAGELFF. CDR3 bases: TGTGCCAGCAGCCCTTATCCCGGGACAGGGCGCAGAGCCGGGGAGCTGTTTTTT.

The chain uses TRBV9 and TRBJ2-5; D gene unclear. Trimming cost V 0 bases and J 5 bases, with 11 bases left between them. The length of the CDR3 is 14 residues. Germline V gives CDR1 SGDLS, CDR2 YYNGEE. The CDR3 spells CASSVGVGRETQYF. As DNA, the CDR3 is TGTGCCAGCAGCGTAGGGGTAGGGCGGGAGACCCAGTACTTC.

CDR3 coding DNA: TGCGCCAGCAGTTACGACGGGACAGAGTCCTACGAGCAGTACTTC. Encoded protein: CASSYDGTESYEQYF. The rearrangement joins TRBV5-1 to TRBJ2-7, with TRBD1 matching 7 bases. The CDR3 is 15 amino acids. V trimming: 5 bases; J trimming: 1 base; junction bases outside the gene matches: 9. The germline V gene has CDR1 SGHRS and CDR2 YFSETQ. The full variable domain, completed using reference TRBV5-1 and TRBJ2-7, is KAGVTQTPRYLIKTRGQQVTLSCSPISGHRSVSWYQQTPGQGLQFLFEYFSETQRNKGNFPGRFSGRQFSNSRSEMNVSTLELGDSALYLCASSYDGTESYEQYFGPGTRLTVT.

The CDR3 nucleotides are TGTGCCAGCAGTGGACGCCAGGGCCACGAGCAGTACTTC. As protein: CASSGRQGHEQYF. The chain uses TRBV12-3 or TRBV12-4 and TRBJ2-7; tentatively, D is TRBD1 (5 bases). This CDR3 region has 13 residues. V lost 5 bases, J lost 5 bases, and 13 bases lay in between.

The chain is built from TRBV2 and TRBJ2-5; 9 bases map to TRBD2. The CDR3 spans 14 residues. Germline values: CDR1 SNHLY, CDR2 FYNNEI. With V trimmed by 5 bases and J by 4 bases, 5 bases remained unmatched. The DNA of the CDR3 is TGTGCCAGCAGTCGACTAGCGGTGGGAGAGACCCAGTACTTC. As protein: CASSRLAVGETQYF.

The rearrangement joins TRBV7-2 to TRBJ2-4; TRBD2 matches at 7 bases. The CDR3 spans 15 residues. V was pared by 0 bases and J by 3 bases, with 2 bases of the junction left unmatched. Germline V lookup: CDR1 SGHTA, CDR2 FQGNSA. The CDR3 DNA is TGTGCCAGCAGCTTAGCGGGGGGGGGCAAAAACATTCAGTACTTC. Protein: CASSLAGGGKNIQYF. The full variable domain, rest sourced from reference TRBV7-2 and TRBJ2-4, is GAGVSQSPSNKVTEKGKDVELRCDPISGHTALYWYRQSLGQGLEFLIYFQGNSAPDKSGLPSDRFSAERTGGSVSTLTIQRTQQEDSAVYLCASSLAGGGKNIQYFGAGTRLSVL.

V gene TRBV4-1 combines with J gene TRBJ1-2; no clear D. With 1 base removed from V and 5 bases from J, the gap between germline ends came to 2 bases. The germline CDR1 and CDR2 sequences are MGHRA and YSYEKL. The CDR3 consists of 11 residues. DNA for the CDR3: TGCGCCAGCAGCCAAGGTTATGGCTACACCTTC. Protein: CASSQGYGYTF.

V and J are TRBV2 and TRBJ2-5; no reliable D call. Deletions cut 2 bases from V and 5 bases from J, with 6 bases between. The CDR3 extends over 12 amino acids. CDR1 SNHLY and CDR2 FYNNEI come from the germline V gene. CDR3 sequence: CASSENRETQYF. DNA for the CDR3: TGTGCCAGCAGTGAAAATCGGGAGACCCAGTACTTC.

This clone came up once. The rearrangement links TRBV5-6 to TRBJ2-7; D may be TRBD2 (5 bases). The V and J ends lost 3 bases and 2 bases respectively, with 12 bases between them. The germline V gene encodes CDR1 SGHDT and CDR2 YYEEEE. The CDR3 has 14 residues. The CDR3 loop reads CASSSGVYTYEQYF. In nucleotides, the CDR3 is TGTGCCAGCAGCTCCGGGGTTTACACCTACGAGCAGTACTTC.